This T cell receptor (beta chain) appears in the sequencing data of a study of blood T cell repertoires in COVID-19. The wider study: Samples taken during acute and convalescent COVID-19 were collected in the United States, Italy and Spain.

This CDR3 is 17 amino acids long. Germline-derived CDR1 and CDR2 are MDHEN and SYDVKM. With V trimmed by 6 bases and J by 8 bases, 19 bases remained unmatched. TCRdb keeps only in-frame clones here, not all; method: immunoSEQ multiplex PCR. In the table there are roughly 230,000 clones, approximately 80% of which are singletons. The rearrangement links TRBV28 to TRBJ1-2; 9 bases fit TRBD1. Sequenced input: peripheral blood. This receptor was obtained from a woman between 45 and 65 years old with acute or convalescent COVID-19. In nucleotides, the CDR3 is TGTGCCAGCAGGATCCCCGGGACAGGGAATCCTTTGTGGGGCTACACCTTC. Translation: CASRIPGTGNPLWGYTF.